This is a list of T cell receptor beta chains from one sample in a study of glioma-infiltrating T cells after dendritic cell vaccination. Repertoires were generated with immunoSEQ multiplex PCR, while TCRdb's copy carries only in-frame clones and drops some. The sample contains 85,000 to 95,000 clones, 80% to 90% of which appear only once. The sequencing used blood, collected before dendritic cell vaccination. These receptor sequences come from a human donor with glioblastoma. Each CDR3 is given with its conserved first and last residue. The order of the fields is clone size, J gene, D gene, V gene, CDR3 protein, CDR3 DNA. The D gene is left open where the match is weak. Not all rows give a size; the values are once, few, many and, for expanded clones, a class.

-	TRBJ2-7	TRBD2	TRBV13	CASSSGTTYEQYF	TGTGCCAGCAGCTCCGGGACTACCTACGAGCAGTACTTC
-	TRBJ1-5	TRBD1	TRBV15	CATSKDRGTSNQPQHF	TGTGCCACCAGTAAAGACAGGGGAACGAGCAATCAGCCCCAGCATTTT
-	TRBJ2-7	TRBD2	TRBV28	CASSRPLAGGAGEQYF	TGTGCCAGCAGTCGGCCTTTGGCGGGAGGCGCCGGCGAGCAGTACTTC
-	TRBJ2-7	TRBD1	TRBV30	CAGGTGHEQYF	TGTGCCGGGGGGACAGGCCACGAGCAGTACTTC
-	TRBJ1-1	-	TRBV6-1	CASSPLQRNTEAFF	TGTGCCAGCAGCCCCCTACAGAGGAACACTGAAGCTTTCTTT
-	TRBJ2-7	TRBD2	TRBV28	CASSFRTVAGGPREQYF	TGTGCCAGCAGTTTTCGGACCGTCGCGGGAGGGCCGCGAGAGCAGTACTTC
-	TRBJ1-2	-	TRBV5-1	CASSLGQNYGYTF	TGCGCCAGCAGCCTTGGACAGAACTATGGCTACACCTTC
once	TRBJ2-1	-	TRBV20-1	CSAPRNNEQFF	TGCAGTGCTCCTAGAAACAATGAGCAGTTCTTC
-	TRBJ2-5	-	TRBV6-5	CASGEPGSQETQYF	TGTGCCAGCGGAGAACCGGGAAGCCAAGAGACCCAGTACTTC
-	TRBJ2-7	-	TRBV9	CASSVGPQAFEQYF	TGTGCCAGCAGCGTAGGCCCACAGGCTTTCGAGCAGTACTTC
-	TRBJ2-5	TRBD2	TRBV27	CASSLLSSGRGRETQYF	TGTGCCAGCAGTTTATTGTCTAGCGGGAGGGGTCGAGAGACCCAGTACTTC
-	TRBJ2-7	-	TRBV19	CASSHPGGGQYF	TGTGCCAGTAGTCATCCAGGAGGCGGGCAGTACTTC
-	TRBJ1-3	-	TRBV15	CATSMGRVSGNTIYF	TGTGCCACCAGCATGGGGAGAGTCTCTGGAAACACCATATATTTT
-	TRBJ2-7	-	TRBV7-2	CASSRYSYEQYF	TGTGCCAGCAGCCGCTACTCCTACGAGCAGTACTTC
-	TRBJ1-6	-	TRBV5-1	CASSLDGGGYNSPLHF	TGCGCCAGCAGCTTGGATGGGGGGGGGTATAATTCGCCCCTCCACTTT
-	TRBJ1-1	-	TRBV7-3	CASSLIRGAGTEAFF	TGTGCCAGCAGCTTAATTCGGGGTGCGGGCACTGAAGCTTTCTTT
-	TRBJ1-6	TRBD1	TRBV5-1	CASSWDRGDSPLHF	TGCGCCAGCAGCTGGGACAGGGGGGATTCACCCCTCCACTTT
-	TRBJ2-1	TRBD2	TRBV5-1	CASSLELAGGFEQFF	TGCGCCAGCAGCTTGGAACTAGCGGGGGGCTTTGAGCAGTTCTTC